This TCR beta chain was captured by sequencing in a study of response to subunit inactivated influenza vaccine. TCRdb called the RT-PCR reads again in MiXCR, with one record for every CDR3 protein. This table has under 850,000 distinct CDR3 sequences, about a fifth appearing once. The table lists this clonotype with a few counts. There are 16 residues in the CDR3. The junction had 6 bases not matched to a gene; V was cut back by 1 base and J by 4 bases. Looked up from germline, CDR1 is SEHNR and CDR2 is FQNEAQ (reference sequence). The sequence came from a man aged 50-59 years who received an inactivated influenza vaccine. The chain is built from TRBV7-9 and TRBJ1-2, with 10 positions matching TRBD1. Sequencing used PBMCs from blood, obtained 5 to 6 days after vaccination. CDR3 loop: CASSLVGQGEVYGYTF. The CDR3 DNA reads TGTGCCAGCAGCTTAGTCGGACAGGGGGAAGTCTATGGCTACACCTTC.